The following is a TCR beta chain sequence with its context. The record originates from a study of blood T cell repertoires in COVID-19. Study-wide context: The cDNA or gDNA used as material had been derived from T cells, B-cell-depleted T cells, or PBMCs.

Sequenced by immunoSEQ multiplex PCR; TCRdb stores in-frame clones only, minus some. This table holds roughly 200,000 clones, around 88% found once. Germline assignment: CDR1 LGHDT and CDR2 YNNKEL (reference sequence). Trimming stripped 1 base from V and 0 bases from J, with 6 bases between. The CDR3 has 15 amino acids. The age range of participants was about 18 to 95 years, with residence in roughly 25 US areas. Up to 2 weeks before entering the study, exposed participants had met a COVID-19 case. Sequencing used PBMCs or T cells enriched from blood (not recorded which). The clonotype originates from a woman aged 25 to 39 who had been exposed to COVID-19. This chain links TRBV3-1 (or the pseudogene TRBV3-2) with TRBJ2-2, with D hard to call. CDR3 residues: CASSQVAANTGELFF. CDR3 DNA: TGTGCCAGCAGCCAAGTGGCAGCGAACACCGGGGAGCTGTTTTTT.